This TCR beta chain was recovered during a study of blood T cell repertoires in COVID-19. There are 17 residues in the CDR3. V was shortened by 0 bases and J by 0 bases, with 12 bases between the two germline ends. Per germline, CDR1 LGHNA and CDR2 YNFKEQ. Profiling relied on immunoSEQ multiplex PCR, and the TCRdb table lists in-frame clones only, not all of them. The sample carries 150,000 or so clones, more than 75% recorded once. The source of this sequence is a middle-aged man who had recovered from COVID-19. Sequencing input: PBMCs or T cells enriched from blood (not recorded which). The chain couples TRBV4-2 to TRBJ2-1; D is ambiguous. For the CDR3, the DNA is TGTGCCAGCAGCCAAGAGAGGAGTCTAGTCTCCTACAATGAGCAGTTCTTC. Translating gives CASSQERSLVSYNEQFF.